Shown below are 31 T cell receptor beta chains from a single sample sequenced in a study of T-cell reconstitution after alpha-beta-depleted transplantation in children. The library targeted TCRbeta and was prepared with unique molecular identifiers. TCRdb analysed the PCR reads with MiXCR anew, one entry per CDR3 protein. The repertoire has approximately 120,000 distinct CDR3 sequences, about 9.6% of them found once; the top ten carry around 24%. Source: PBMCs, mostly from graft donor cells, taken 180 days after TCRalphabeta/CD19-depleted stem cell transplant. These receptors all stem from a girl under three years old who had a stem cell transplant for combined immunodeficiency, so the T cells may come from the graft donor.

V usage is TRBV12-3 or TRBV12-4 and J usage is TRBJ2-7, with 8 bases lining up with TRBD1. The CDR3 loop spans 15 amino acids. V gave up 3 bases and J gave up 2 bases; unmatched junction bases: 6. Here the CDR3 reads CASSFRGPPAYEQYF. The CDR3 DNA reads as TGTGCCAGCAGTTTCAGGGGGCCGCCGGCCTACGAGCAGTACTTC.

V and J are TRBV18 and TRBJ2-2; no firm D call. Trimming removed 1 base at V and 0 bases at J, with 9 bases between. Germline V lookup: CDR1 KGHSH, CDR2 LQKENI. The CDR3 sequence is 16 residues long. CDR3 DNA: TGTGCCAGCTCACCACGCAGCCCTGCGAACACCGGGGAGCTGTTTTTT. It is translated as CASSPRSPANTGELFF. Variable domain in full (rest from reference TRBV18 and TRBJ2-2): NAGVMQNPRHLVRRRGQEARLRCSPMKGHSHVYWYRQLPEEGLKFMVYLQKENIIDESGMPKERFSAEFPKEGPSILRIQQVVRGDSAAYFCASSPRSPANTGELFFGEGSRLTVL.

This chain uses TRBV7-3 with TRBJ2-1; D is perhaps TRBD2 (7 bases). CDR3 size: 14 residues. Germline-derived CDR1 and CDR2 are SGHTA and FQGTGA. Trimming took 2 bases from V and 7 from J, leaving 12 bases between them. The chain's CDR3 is CASSLLGGQNEQFF. CDR3 sequence (DNA): TGTGCCAGCAGCTTACTGGGGGGGCAAAATGAGCAGTTCTTC.

CDR3 nucleotide sequence: TGTGCCATCAGTGATAGCCTGAGGAACACCGGGGAGCTGTTTTTT. Protein product: CAISDSLRNTGELFF. The chain recombines TRBV10-3 with TRBJ2-2; D gene uncertain. The CDR3 has 15 residues. Germline lookup yields CDR1 ENHRY and CDR2 SYGVKD. Trimming pared 3 bases from V and 1 base from J, leaving 9 bases between.

This clonotype was recorded a few times. This chain links TRBV18 with TRBJ2-2; no firm D call. Trimming removed 1 base at V and 7 bases at J, with 13 bases between. The length of the CDR3 is 15 residues. CDR1 KGHSH and CDR2 LQKENI come from the germline V gene. DNA for the CDR3: TGTGCCAGCTCACCACGACACCGACTTAGCGGGGAGCTGTTTTTT. Translating gives CASSPRHRLSGELFF.

This clonotype was counted between two and nine times. The chain recombines TRBV20-1 with TRBJ2-7; D gene uncertain. This CDR3 region has 12 residues. Germline CDR1 DFQATT, CDR2 SNEGSKA (reference sequence). V was trimmed by 4 bases and J by 6 bases, leaving 13 bases between them. CDR3 region: CSATPITREQYF. For the CDR3, the DNA is TGCAGTGCTACCCCGATAACTCGCGAGCAGTACTTC.

This clonotype showed up just a few times. The V and J genes are TRBV5-1 and TRBJ2-2; D may correspond to TRBD1 or TRBD2 (6 bases each). Between the trimmed V and J ends, which lost 5 bases and 3 bases, there was a span of 14 bases. Germline values: CDR1 SGHRS, CDR2 YFSETQ. The length of the CDR3 is 15 residues. The CDR3 DNA sequence: TGCGCCAGCAGTGCGGGACAAGCTTACACCGGGGAGCTGTTTTTT. The encoded protein is CASSAGQAYTGELFF.

J is TRBJ2-6 and V is TRBV11-2, with 8 nucleotides matching TRBD1. Germline CDR1 reads SGHAT; CDR2 reads FQNNGV. This CDR3 spans 19 amino acids. The V and J ends lost 0 bases and 0 bases, in that order; junction bases with no gene match: 7. Here the CDR3 reads CASSLDGQGIGSGANVLTF. The DNA for the CDR3 is TGTGCCAGCAGCTTAGATGGACAGGGTATTGGCTCTGGGGCCAACGTCCTGACTTTC.

This clonotype was found a few times. The chain carries TRBV28 and TRBJ2-7, with TRBD2 identical over 7 bases. Germline V gene data show CDR1 as MDHEN and CDR2 as SYDVKM. This CDR3 comprises 12 residues. The junction had 5 bases not matched to a gene; V was cut back by 3 bases and J by 9 bases. In DNA, the CDR3 is TGTGCCAGCAGTTTCTATCCGGGAGGGCAGTACTTC. Its translation is CASSFYPGGQYF. Based on the CDR3 plus reference TRBV28 and TRBJ2-7, the full variable domain is DVKVTQSSRYLVKRTGEKVFLECVQDMDHENMFWYRQDPGLGLRLIYFSYDVKMKEKGDIPEGYSVSREKKERFSLILESASTNQTSMYLCASSFYPGGQYFGPGTRLTVT.

This clonotype was counted between two and nine times. The chain combines TRBV27 with TRBJ2-2, with 8 bases identical to TRBD2. The CDR3 is made up of 17 amino acids. CDR1 and CDR2 (germline): MNHEY, SMNVEV (reference sequence). Trimming cost V 5 bases and J 7 bases; bases outside gene matches: 15. The CDR3 loop is CASSPRLARRLHGELFF. The CDR3 coding sequence is TGTGCCAGCAGTCCAAGACTAGCGCGACGTCTCCACGGGGAGCTGTTTTTT.

A few counts support this clonotype. The chain combines TRBV7-3 with TRBJ1-1, with no clear D. From germline, CDR1 is SGHTA and CDR2 FQGTGA. V lost 0 bases and J lost 4, with 12 bases in between. This CDR3 has 15 residues. CDR3 DNA sequence: TGTGCCAGCAGCTTAACTCCATCGGACGGCACTGAAGCTTTCTTT. Residues: CASSLTPSDGTEAFF.

This clonotype was counted many times. This chain links TRBV7-9 with TRBJ1-5, with a tentative D call TRBD1 (5 bases). The CDR3 loop spans 13 amino acids. Trimming removed 0 bases from V and 15 bases from J, with 15 bases in between. The germline V gene encodes CDR1 SEHNR and CDR2 FQNEAQ (reference sequence). The CDR3 spells CASSLAEETARHF. The CDR3 DNA reads TGTGCCAGCAGCTTAGCGGAGGAGACAGCCCGGCATTTT.

In DNA form, the CDR3 reads TGTGCCAGCAGTTTATTCGAGGATATCAGGGATACCGGGGAGCTGTTTTTT. This codes for CASSLFEDIRDTGELFF. This chain links TRBV12-3 or TRBV12-4 with TRBJ2-2; tentatively, D is TRBD1 (5 bases). The CDR3 extends over 17 amino acids. V was shortened by 2 bases and J by 5 bases, with 18 bases between the two germline ends.

This clonotype was seen a handful of times. The rearrangement uses TRBV7-3 and TRBJ2-1; 9 bases map to TRBD2. CDR3 length equals 15 residues. The V segment lost 4 bases and the J segment 2 bases; nucleotides outside the gene matches: 3. The germline CDR1 and CDR2 sequences are SGHTA and FQGTGA. CDR3 residues: CASSSQRGAYNEQFF. DNA of the CDR3: TGTGCCAGCAGCTCCCAGCGGGGGGCCTACAATGAGCAGTTCTTC.

The chain carries TRBV7-9 and TRBJ2-7; D is possibly TRBD2 (6 bases). The CDR3 contains 13 residues. CDR1 is SEHNR, CDR2 FQNEAQ, per germline (reference sequence). The ends were cut back, 10 bases at V and 1 base at J, with 14 bases in the middle. The CDR3 loop is CAMAPGDSYEQYF. The CDR3 nucleotides read TGTGCCATGGCCCCGGGGGATTCCTACGAGCAGTACTTC.

CDR3: CSASPASSYNEQFF. CDR3 coding DNA: TGCAGTGCGTCTCCAGCGAGCTCCTACAATGAGCAGTTCTTC. The chain carries TRBV20-1 and TRBJ2-1, with D unresolved. The germline V gene has CDR1 DFQATT and CDR2 SNEGSKA (reference sequence). Trimming pared 6 bases from V and 0 bases from J, leaving 12 bases between. The CDR3 is 14 residues long.

This clonotype was detected a few times. The chain's CDR3 is CSGGQGAGGTQYF. The CDR3 DNA follows: TGCAGCGGGGGGCAGGGGGCCGGCGGGACCCAGTACTTC. This chain uses TRBV29-1 with TRBJ2-5; 8 bases fit TRBD1. CDR3 length: 13 residues. The trim removed 7 bases at V and 7 bases at J, leaving 11 bases unmatched. From germline, CDR1 is SQVTM and CDR2 ANQGSEA. Based on the CDR3 plus reference TRBV29-1 and TRBJ2-5, the full variable domain is SAVISQKPSRDICQRGTSLTIQCQVDSQVTMMFWYRQQPGQSLTLIATANQGSEATYESGFVIDKFPISRPNLTFSTLTVSNMSPEDSSIYLCSGGQGAGGTQYFGPGTRLLVL.

The chain uses TRBV7-9 and TRBJ2-2; D might be TRBD2 (5 bases). Germline loops: CDR1 SEHNR, CDR2 FQNEAQ (reference sequence). The CDR3 sequence is 14 residues long. Trimming took 3 bases from V and 11 from J, leaving 16 bases between them. CDR3 sequence: CASSLTPSWRELFF. The CDR3 DNA follows: TGTGCCAGCAGCTTGACCCCTAGCTGGAGAGAGCTGTTTTTT.

The chain employs TRBV7-6 and TRBJ2-5, with a possible D match to TRBD1 (5 bases). In germline, CDR1 is SGHVS, CDR2 FNYEAQ. CDR3 length: 12 residues. Trimming removed 5 bases at V and 5 bases at J, with 9 bases between. DNA of the CDR3: TGTGCCAGCAGCCAGGGTATGGAGACCCAGTACTTC. As protein: CASSQGMETQYF.

The table lists this clonotype with a few counts. This chain connects TRBV5-6 to TRBJ2-1, with D hard to call. Germline V gene lookup returns CDR1 SGHDT and CDR2 YYEEEE. Trimming shortened V by 0 bases and J by 4 bases, and 8 bases separated the two germline ends. The CDR3 has 14 residues. The CDR3 loop reads CASSLEARYNEQFF. DNA of the CDR3: TGTGCCAGCAGCTTGGAGGCTAGATACAATGAGCAGTTCTTC.

The table lists this clonotype with a few counts. The gene calls are TRBV12-3 or TRBV12-4 and TRBJ2-5; the match to TRBD1 covers 8 bases. The CDR3 covers 13 residues. Trimming at V came to 6 bases and at J to 1 base, leaving 1 base not matched to a gene. This chain's CDR3 is CASSQGAQETQYF. CDR3 nucleotides: TGTGCCAGCAGCCAGGGGGCCCAAGAGACCCAGTACTTC.

This clonotype has just a few counts. The CDR3 is CASSRRSRGEGEQYF. For the CDR3, the DNA is TGTGCCAGCAGCCGCCGGAGTAGGGGGGAGGGCGAGCAGTACTTC. The chain carries TRBV11-2 and TRBJ2-7; a possible D gene is TRBD2 (7 bases). Per germline, CDR1 SGHAT and CDR2 FQNNGV. This CDR3 comprises 15 residues. Trimming removed 5 bases at V and 6 bases at J, with 20 bases between.

This clonotype was detected a few times. The chain employs TRBV6-2 or TRBV6-3 and TRBJ2-5, with D possibly matching TRBD1 (5 bases). The CDR3 runs 14 residues. Trimming removed 6 bases from V and 5 bases from J, with 16 bases in between. Germline V gene data show CDR1 as MNHEY and CDR2 as SVGEGT. Here the CDR3 DNA reads TGTGCCAGCAGCCTCCGGCAGGGCGGTGAGACCCAGTACTTC. Translation: CASSLRQGGETQYF.

In its sample, this clonotype was seen many times. The V call is TRBV10-3, the J call TRBJ2-7, with TRBD2 matching 12 bases. Germline V gene sequence: CDR1 ENHRY, CDR2 SYGVKD. V lost 3 bases to trimming and J lost 3 bases; unmatched junction nucleotides: 6. The CDR3 totals 16 residues. The CDR3: CAISDPGTSGFYEQYF. CDR3 in DNA: TGTGCCATCAGTGACCCCGGGACTAGCGGGTTCTACGAGCAGTACTTC.

The chain is built from TRBV29-1 and TRBJ2-1; 11 bases map to TRBD2. From germline, CDR1 is SQVTM and CDR2 ANQGSEA. The junction had 1 base not matched to a gene; V was cut back by 0 bases and J by 3 bases. There are 15 residues in the CDR3. The CDR3 loop is CSVEDGTSGYNEQFF. The CDR3 DNA follows: TGCAGCGTTGAAGACGGGACTAGCGGCTACAATGAGCAGTTCTTC.

The table lists this clonotype with a few counts. This chain uses TRBV5-1 with TRBJ2-7; weak D call: TRBD1 (6 bases). The germline V gene encodes CDR1 SGHRS and CDR2 YFSETQ. The CDR3 has 16 amino acids. The ends were cut back, 0 bases at V and 0 bases at J, with 13 bases in the middle. This CDR3 reads CASSLVWDTISYEQYF. CDR3 nucleotides: TGCGCCAGCAGCTTGGTATGGGACACAATCTCCTACGAGCAGTACTTC.

In this sample, this clonotype is medium-sized. This CDR3 is CSVGLKNSYEQYF. CDR3 sequence (DNA): TGCAGCGTTGGGCTCAAAAACTCCTACGAGCAGTACTTC. The V gene is TRBV29-1, the J gene TRBJ2-7; D remains unclear. This CDR3 is built from 13 residues. V shed 4 bases and J shed 0 bases, with 10 bases lying between them. The germline V gene has CDR1 SQVTM and CDR2 ANQGSEA.

This clonotype was detected a few times. The chain's CDR3 is CASSPRADQETQYF. In DNA, the CDR3 is TGTGCCAGCAGCCCGAGGGCAGACCAAGAGACCCAGTACTTC. This chain links TRBV5-5 with TRBJ2-5, with D possibly matching TRBD2 (5 bases). Germline-derived CDR1 and CDR2 are SGHKS and YYEKEE (reference sequence). The CDR3 is 14 amino acids. Deletions cut 4 bases from V and 0 bases from J, with 10 bases between.

The chain employs TRBV5-4 and TRBJ2-3, with 9 bases that match TRBD2. The germline CDR1 and CDR2 sequences are SGHNT and YYREEE (reference sequence). The trim removed 1 base at V and 2 bases at J, leaving 20 bases unmatched. This CDR3 spans 21 amino acids. In DNA form, the CDR3 reads TGTGCCAGCAGCTTGAAGAGAGGGACTAGCCCTTTTCTTGGGGACACAGATACGCAGTATTTT. Its protein is CASSLKRGTSPFLGDTDTQYF.

This clonotype was counted many times. This chain connects TRBV29-1 to TRBJ2-7, with TRBD2 matching over 8 bases. The CDR3 contains 13 residues. Germline CDR1 is SQVTM and CDR2 is ANQGSEA. V lost 7 bases to trimming and J lost 5 bases; unmatched junction nucleotides: 10. CDR3 nucleotides: TGCAGCGCCGGACGACCGGGAGGGCACGAGCAGTACTTC. Translating gives CSAGRPGGHEQYF.

The chain recombines TRBV20-1 with TRBJ2-3; 11 bases fit TRBD2. This CDR3 is built from 13 residues. Per germline, CDR1 DFQATT and CDR2 SNEGSKA (reference sequence). V gave up 6 bases and J gave up 2 bases; unmatched junction bases: 1. CDR3 in DNA: TGCAGTGCACTAGCGGGAGTCACAGATACGCAGTATTTT. Its translation: CSALAGVTDTQYF.